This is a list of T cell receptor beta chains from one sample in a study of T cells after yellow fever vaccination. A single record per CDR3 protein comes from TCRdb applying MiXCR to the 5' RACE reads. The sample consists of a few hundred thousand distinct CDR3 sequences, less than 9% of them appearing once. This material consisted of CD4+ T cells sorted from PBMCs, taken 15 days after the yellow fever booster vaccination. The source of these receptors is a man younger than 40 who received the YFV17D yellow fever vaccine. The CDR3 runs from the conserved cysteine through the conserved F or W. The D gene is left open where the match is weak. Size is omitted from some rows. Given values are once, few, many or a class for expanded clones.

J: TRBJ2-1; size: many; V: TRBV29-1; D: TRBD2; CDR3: CSFRLAARYNEQFF; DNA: TGCAGCTTTCGACTAGCAGCCAGGTACAATGAGCAGTTCTTC
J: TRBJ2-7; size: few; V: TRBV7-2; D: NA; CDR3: CASSLARRGGEQYF; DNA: TGTGCCAGCAGCTTAGCCCGTCGAGGAGGTGAGCAGTACTTC
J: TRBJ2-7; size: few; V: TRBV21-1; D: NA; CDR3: CASIPGLEVDEQYF; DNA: TGTGCCAGCATCCCGGGACTAGAAGTTGACGAGCAGTACTTC
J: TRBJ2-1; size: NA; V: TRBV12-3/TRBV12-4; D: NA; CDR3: CASSSDPLLGHEQFF; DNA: TGTGCCAGCAGTTCCGATCCCTTACTAGGGCATGAGCAGTTCTTC
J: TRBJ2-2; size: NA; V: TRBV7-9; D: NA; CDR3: CASRLARGANTGELFF; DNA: TGTGCCAGCAGATTAGCCCGCGGGGCGAACACCGGGGAGCTGTTTTTT
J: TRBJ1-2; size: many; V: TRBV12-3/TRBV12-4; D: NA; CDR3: CASSFGGYGYTF; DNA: TGTGCCAGCAGTTTCGGGGGGTATGGCTACACCTTC
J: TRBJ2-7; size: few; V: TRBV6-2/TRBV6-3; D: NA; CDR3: CASSWGAGPSYEQYF; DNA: TGTGCCAGCAGTTGGGGGGCGGGACCCTCCTACGAGCAGTACTTC
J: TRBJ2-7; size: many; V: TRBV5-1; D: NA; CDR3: CASSLRNYYEQYF; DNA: TGCGCCAGCAGCTTGCGGAACTACTACGAGCAGTACTTC
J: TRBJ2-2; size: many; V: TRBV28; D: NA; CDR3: CASSLPEANTGELFF; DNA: TGTGCCAGCAGTTTACCAGAAGCGAACACCGGGGAGCTGTTTTTT
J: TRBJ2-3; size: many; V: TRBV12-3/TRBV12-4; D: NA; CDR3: CASSLQPGHTQYF; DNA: TGTGCCAGCAGTCTCCAGCCGGGACATACGCAGTATTTT
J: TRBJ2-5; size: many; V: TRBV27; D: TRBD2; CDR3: CASSLGGSGSGETQYF; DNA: TGTGCCAGCAGTTTAGGGGGTAGCGGGAGCGGAGAGACCCAGTACTTC
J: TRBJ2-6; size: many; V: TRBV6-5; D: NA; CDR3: CASSYSGLPNSGANVLTF; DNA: TGTGCCAGCAGTTACTCCGGCTTGCCAAACTCTGGGGCCAACGTCCTGACTTTC
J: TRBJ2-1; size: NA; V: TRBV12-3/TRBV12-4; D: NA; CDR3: CASTPAGTPPRGSYNEQFF; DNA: TGTGCCAGCACCCCGGCGGGGACACCACCCCGCGGGTCCTACAATGAGCAGTTCTTC
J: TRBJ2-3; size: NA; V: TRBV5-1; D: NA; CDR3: CASRPEADTQYF; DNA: TGCGCCAGCAGGCCTGAGGCCGATACGCAGTATTTT
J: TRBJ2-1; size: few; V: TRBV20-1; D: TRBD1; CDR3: CSAWTGYNEQFF; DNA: TGCAGTGCCTGGACAGGGTACAATGAGCAGTTCTTC